This T cell receptor beta chain was captured by sequencing in a study of T cell responses to AZD1222 COVID-19 vaccine. General study points: Donors in the cohort were predominantly white British and more often female, and clonal diversity was possibly underestimated. Within unmutated variant regions lay the reported targets of nearly half of spike-specific TCRs. Spike-specific TCR depth and breadth grew after two AZD1222 doses. Baseline antibody screening turned up just six or seven seropositive AZD1222 recipients.

Profiling relied on immunoSEQ multiplex PCR, and the TCRdb table lists in-frame clones only, not all of them. The sample records approximately 170,000 clones, 80% to 90% being singletons. Regarding this clone: The antigen remains unidentified.

CDR1 is MNHEY, CDR2 SMNVEV, per germline (reference sequence). The CDR3 is made up of 17 amino acids. Trimming removed 8 bases from V and 2 bases from J; junction bases left unmatched: 13. The specimen comprised peripheral blood, sampled on day 0 of AZD1222 vaccination. This clonotype was sampled from an adult in good health. The chain couples TRBV27 to TRBJ2-4, with TRBD2 matching 9 bases. The CDR3: CASSLIAGGAPKNIQYF. For the CDR3, the DNA is TGTGCCAGCTCCCTTATCGCGGGGGGGGCTCCCAAAAACATTCAGTACTTC.